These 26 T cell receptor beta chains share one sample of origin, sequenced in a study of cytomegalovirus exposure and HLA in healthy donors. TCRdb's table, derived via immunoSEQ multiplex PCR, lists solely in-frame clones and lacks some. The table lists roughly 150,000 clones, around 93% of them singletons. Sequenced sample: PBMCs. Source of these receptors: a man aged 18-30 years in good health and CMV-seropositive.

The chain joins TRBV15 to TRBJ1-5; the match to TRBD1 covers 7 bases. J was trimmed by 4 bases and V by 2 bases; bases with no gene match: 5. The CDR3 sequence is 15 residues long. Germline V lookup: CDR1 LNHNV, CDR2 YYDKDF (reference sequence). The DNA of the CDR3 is TGTGCCACCAGCAGAACAGGGGCGACTAATCAGCCCCAGCATTTT. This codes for CATSRTGATNQPQHF.

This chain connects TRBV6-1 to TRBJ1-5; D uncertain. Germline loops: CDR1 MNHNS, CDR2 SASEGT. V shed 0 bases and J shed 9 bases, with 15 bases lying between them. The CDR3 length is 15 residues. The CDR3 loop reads CASSEARREGGPQHF. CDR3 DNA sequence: TGTGCCAGCAGTGAAGCGCGGAGGGAGGGAGGGCCCCAGCATTTT.

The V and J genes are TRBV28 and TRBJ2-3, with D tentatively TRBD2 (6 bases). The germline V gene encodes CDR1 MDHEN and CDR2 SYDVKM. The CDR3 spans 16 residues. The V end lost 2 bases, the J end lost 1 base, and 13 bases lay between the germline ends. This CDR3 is CASSLRLLAGTDTQYF. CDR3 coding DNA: TGTGCCAGCAGTTTACGGCTACTAGCCGGCACAGATACGCAGTATTTT.

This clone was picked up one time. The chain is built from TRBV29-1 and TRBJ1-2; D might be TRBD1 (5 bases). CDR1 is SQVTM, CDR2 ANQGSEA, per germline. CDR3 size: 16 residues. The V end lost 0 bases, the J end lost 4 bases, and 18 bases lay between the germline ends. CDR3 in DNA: TGCAGCGTTGAAGAAGCCGGAATCAGGGAGGGCTATGGCTACACCTTC. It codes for CSVEEAGIREGYGYTF.

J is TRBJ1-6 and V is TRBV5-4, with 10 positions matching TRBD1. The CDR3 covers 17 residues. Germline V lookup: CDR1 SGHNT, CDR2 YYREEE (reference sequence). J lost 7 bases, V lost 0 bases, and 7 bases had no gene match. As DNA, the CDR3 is TGTGCCAGCAGCTTGGATCCGGGACAGGGGTTAAATTCACCCCTCCACTTT. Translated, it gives CASSLDPGQGLNSPLHF.

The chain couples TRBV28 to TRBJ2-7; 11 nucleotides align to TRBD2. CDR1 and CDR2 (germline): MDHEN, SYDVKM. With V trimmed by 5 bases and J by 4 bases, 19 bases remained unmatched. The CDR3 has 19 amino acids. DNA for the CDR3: TGTGCCAGCAGTCTCGCCCGACTAGCGGGACCCGGTAATAGGTACGAGCAGTACTTC. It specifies CASSLARLAGPGNRYEQYF.

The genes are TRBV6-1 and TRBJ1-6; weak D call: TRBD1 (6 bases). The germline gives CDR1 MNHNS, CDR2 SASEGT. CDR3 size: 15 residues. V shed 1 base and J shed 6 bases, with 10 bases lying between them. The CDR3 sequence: CASSEDWTVNSPLHF. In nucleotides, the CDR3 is TGTGCCAGCAGTGAAGATTGGACAGTTAATTCACCCCTCCACTTT.

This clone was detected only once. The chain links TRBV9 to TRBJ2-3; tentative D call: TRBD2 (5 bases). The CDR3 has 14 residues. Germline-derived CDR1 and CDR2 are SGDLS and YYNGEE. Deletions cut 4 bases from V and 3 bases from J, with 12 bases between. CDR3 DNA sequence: TGTGCCAGCAGCCGGGGAGTGGGTACAGATACGCAGTATTTT. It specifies CASSRGVGTDTQYF.

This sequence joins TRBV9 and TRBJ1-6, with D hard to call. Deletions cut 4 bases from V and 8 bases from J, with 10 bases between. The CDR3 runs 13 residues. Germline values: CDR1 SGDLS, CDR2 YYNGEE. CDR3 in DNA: TGTGCCAGCAGCCTCGACGGGTATTCACCCCTCCACTTT. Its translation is CASSLDGYSPLHF.

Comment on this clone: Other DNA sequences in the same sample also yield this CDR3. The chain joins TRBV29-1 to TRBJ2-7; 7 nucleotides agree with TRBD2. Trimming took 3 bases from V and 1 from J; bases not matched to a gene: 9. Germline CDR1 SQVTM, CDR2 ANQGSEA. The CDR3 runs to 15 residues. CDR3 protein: CSVEGGGIASYEQYF. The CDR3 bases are TGCAGCGTTGAGGGGGGAGGGATTGCATCCTACGAGCAGTACTTC.

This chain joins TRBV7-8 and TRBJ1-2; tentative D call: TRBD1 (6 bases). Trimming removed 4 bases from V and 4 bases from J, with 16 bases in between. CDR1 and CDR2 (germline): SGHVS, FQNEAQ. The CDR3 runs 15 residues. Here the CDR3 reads CASSSPGAEFYGYTF. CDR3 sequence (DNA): TGTGCCAGCAGCTCCCCAGGGGCCGAATTCTATGGCTACACCTTC.

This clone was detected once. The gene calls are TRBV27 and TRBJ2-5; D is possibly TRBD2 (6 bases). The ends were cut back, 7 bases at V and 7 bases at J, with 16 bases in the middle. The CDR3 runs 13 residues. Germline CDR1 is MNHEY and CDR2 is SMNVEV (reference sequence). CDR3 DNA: TGTGCCAGCAATGGACTACCAAGGGGGACCCAGTACTTC. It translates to CASNGLPRGTQYF.

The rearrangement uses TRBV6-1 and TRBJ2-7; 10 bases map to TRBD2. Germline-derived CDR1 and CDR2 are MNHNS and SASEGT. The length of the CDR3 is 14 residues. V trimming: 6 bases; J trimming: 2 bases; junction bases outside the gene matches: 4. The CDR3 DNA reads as TGTGCCAGCAGCTCAGCGGGAGGGCCCTACGAGCAGTACTTC. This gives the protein CASSSAGGPYEQYF.

CDR3 DNA: TGTGCCAGCTTGACAGGTGGGAATTCACCCCTCCACTTT. This sequence encodes CASLTGGNSPLHF. This chain uses TRBV28 with TRBJ1-6; tentative D call: TRBD1 (6 bases). V was shortened by 8 bases and J by 7 bases, with 12 bases between the two germline ends. Germline V gives CDR1 MDHEN, CDR2 SYDVKM. This CDR3 is 13 amino acids long.

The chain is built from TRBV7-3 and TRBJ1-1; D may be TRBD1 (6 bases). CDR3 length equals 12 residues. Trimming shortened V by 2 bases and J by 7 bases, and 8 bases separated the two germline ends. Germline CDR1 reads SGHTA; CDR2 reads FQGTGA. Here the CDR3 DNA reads TGTGCCAGCAGCTTAGGACAGAGTGAAGCTTTCTTT. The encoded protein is CASSLGQSEAFF. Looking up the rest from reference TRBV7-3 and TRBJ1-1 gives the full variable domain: GAGVSQTPSNKVTEKGKYVELRCDPISGHTALYWYRQSLGQGPEFLIYFQGTGAADDSGLPNDRFFAVRPEGSVSTLKIQRTERGDSAVYLCASSLGQSEAFFGQGTRLTVV.

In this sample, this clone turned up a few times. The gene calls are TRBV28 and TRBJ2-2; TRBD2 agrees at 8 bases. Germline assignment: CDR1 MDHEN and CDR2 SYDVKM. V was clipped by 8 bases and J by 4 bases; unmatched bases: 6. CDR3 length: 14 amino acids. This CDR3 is CASFSGTSTGELFF. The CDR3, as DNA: TGTGCCAGCTTTAGCGGGACTAGCACCGGGGAGCTGTTTTTT.

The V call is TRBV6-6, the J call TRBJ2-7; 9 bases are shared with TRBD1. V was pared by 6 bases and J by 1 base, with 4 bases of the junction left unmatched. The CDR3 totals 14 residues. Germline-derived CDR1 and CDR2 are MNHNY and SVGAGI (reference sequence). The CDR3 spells CASSRDRVSYEQYF. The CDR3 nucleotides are TGTGCCAGCAGCCGGGACAGGGTATCCTACGAGCAGTACTTC.

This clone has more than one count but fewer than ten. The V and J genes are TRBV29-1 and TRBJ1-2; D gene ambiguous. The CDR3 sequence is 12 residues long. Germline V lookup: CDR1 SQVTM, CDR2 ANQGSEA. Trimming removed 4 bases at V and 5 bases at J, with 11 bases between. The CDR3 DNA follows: TGCAGCGTTGTAGGCGGGGAGTATGGCTACACCTTC. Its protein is CSVVGGEYGYTF. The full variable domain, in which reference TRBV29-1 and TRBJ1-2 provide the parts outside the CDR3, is SAVISQKPSRDICQRGTSLTIQCQVDSQVTMMFWYRQQPGQSLTLIATANQGSEATYESGFVIDKFPISRPNLTFSTLTVSNMSPEDSSIYLCSVVGGEYGYTFGSGTRLTVV.

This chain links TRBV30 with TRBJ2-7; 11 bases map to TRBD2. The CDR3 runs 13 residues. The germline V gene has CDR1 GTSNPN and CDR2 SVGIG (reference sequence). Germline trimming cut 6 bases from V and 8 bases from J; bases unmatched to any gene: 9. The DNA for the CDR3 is TGTGCCTGCAACTTAGCGGGAGGGCCAAAGCAGTACTTC. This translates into CACNLAGGPKQYF. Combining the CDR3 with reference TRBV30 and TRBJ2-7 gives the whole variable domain SQTIHQWPATLVQPVGSPLSLECTVEGTSNPNLYWYRQAAGRGLQLLFYSVGIGQISSEVPQNLSASRPQDRQFILSSKKLLLSDSGFYLCACNLAGGPKQYFGPGTRLTVT.

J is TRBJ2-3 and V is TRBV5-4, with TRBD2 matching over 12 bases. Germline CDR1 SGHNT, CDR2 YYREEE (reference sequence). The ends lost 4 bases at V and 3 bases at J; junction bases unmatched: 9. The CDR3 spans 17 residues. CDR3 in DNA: TGTGCCAGCAGCCCTCCCGGACTAGCGGGGACAACAGATACGCAGTATTTT. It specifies CASSPPGLAGTTDTQYF.

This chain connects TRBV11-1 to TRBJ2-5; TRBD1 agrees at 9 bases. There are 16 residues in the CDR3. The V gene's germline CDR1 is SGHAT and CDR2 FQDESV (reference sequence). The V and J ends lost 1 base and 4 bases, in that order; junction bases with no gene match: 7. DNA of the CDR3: TGTGCCAGCAGCTTAGAATACAGGGGGCCGGGAGAGACCCAGTACTTC. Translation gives CASSLEYRGPGETQYF. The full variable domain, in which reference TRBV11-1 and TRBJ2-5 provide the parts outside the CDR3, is EAEVAQSPRYKITEKSQAVAFWCDPISGHATLYWYRQILGQGPELLVQFQDESVVDDSQLPKDRFSAERLKGVDSTLKIQPAELGDSAMYLCASSLEYRGPGETQYFGPGTRLLVL.

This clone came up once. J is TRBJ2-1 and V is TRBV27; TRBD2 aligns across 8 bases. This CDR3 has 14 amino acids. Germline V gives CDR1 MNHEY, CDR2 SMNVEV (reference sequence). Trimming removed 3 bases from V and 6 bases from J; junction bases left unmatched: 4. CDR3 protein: CASSLGLGGNEQFF. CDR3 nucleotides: TGTGCCAGCAGTTTGGGACTAGGGGGCAATGAGCAGTTCTTC.

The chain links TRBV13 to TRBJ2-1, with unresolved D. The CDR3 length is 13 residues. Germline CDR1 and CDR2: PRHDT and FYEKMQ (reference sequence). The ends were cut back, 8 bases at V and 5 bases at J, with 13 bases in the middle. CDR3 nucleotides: TGTGCCAGCGTTTTTTCAAGCCACAATGAGCAGTTCTTC. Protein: CASVFSSHNEQFF.

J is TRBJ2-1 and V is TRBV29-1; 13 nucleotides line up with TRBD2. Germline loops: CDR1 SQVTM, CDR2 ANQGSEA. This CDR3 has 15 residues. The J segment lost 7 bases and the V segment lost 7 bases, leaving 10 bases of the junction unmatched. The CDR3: CSAQPRTSGSNEQFF. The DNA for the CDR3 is TGCAGCGCACAACCCCGGACTAGCGGGAGTAATGAGCAGTTCTTC.

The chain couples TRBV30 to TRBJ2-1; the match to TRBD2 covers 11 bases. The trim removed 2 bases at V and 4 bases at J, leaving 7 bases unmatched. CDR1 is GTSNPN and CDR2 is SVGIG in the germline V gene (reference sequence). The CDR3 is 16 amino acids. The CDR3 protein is CAWSRGSGRVYNEQFF. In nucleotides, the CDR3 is TGTGCCTGGAGTCGGGGTAGCGGGAGGGTTTACAATGAGCAGTTCTTC.

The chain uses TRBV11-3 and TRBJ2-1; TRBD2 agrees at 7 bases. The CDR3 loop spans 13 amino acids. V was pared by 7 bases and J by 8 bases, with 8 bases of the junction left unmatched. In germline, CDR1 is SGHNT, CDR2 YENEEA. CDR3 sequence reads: CASTGEGSDEQFF. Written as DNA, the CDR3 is TGTGCCAGCACGGGGGAGGGCAGCGATGAGCAGTTCTTC.